A single T cell receptor beta chain is shown here with its context. Its matching antigen is unknown. The method was immunoSEQ multiplex PCR; TCRdb's version includes in-frame clones alone and lacks a portion of them. The sample has around 190,000 clones, about 85% seen once. The source of the sample is a study of cytomegalovirus exposure and HLA in healthy donors. General study results and limits: Most TCRs appeared rarely, but some public TCRs recurred in many donors.

The CDR3 has 14 residues. Germline lookup yields CDR1 MDHEN and CDR2 SYDVKM. V was shortened by 4 bases and J by 5 bases, with 14 bases between the two germline ends. This clonotype originated in a man younger than 30 in good health and CMV-seropositive. Source material: PBMCs. The chain carries TRBV28 and TRBJ1-1, with a weak D call TRBD1 (5 bases). DNA of the CDR3: TGTGCCAGCAGTTCCCCCCCGGGGGAGACTGAAGCTTTCTTT. Amino acids: CASSSPPGETEAFF.